This is a list of T cell receptor beta chains from one sample in a study of cytomegalovirus exposure and HLA in healthy donors. Using immunoSEQ multiplex PCR, the repertoire was profiled, and TCRdb retains in-frame clones only, with some absent. The sample table sets out approximately 170,000 clones. The specimen sequenced was PBMCs. Receptors were obtained from a woman aged 18 to 35 in good health and CMV-seropositive. Both conserved end residues are part of each CDR3.

TRBJ2-7	TRBV4-1	CASSRPGQGAGEQYF
TRBJ2-7	TRBV10-3	CATYSPTENYEQYF
-	TRBV19	CASSGARGGSYEQYF
TRBJ1-5	TRBV5-6	CASSFHNQPQHF
TRBJ2-7	TRBV25-1	CASSEQGLQYF
TRBJ1-5	TRBV5-6	CASSLGDQPQHF
TRBJ2-3	TRBV5-1	CASSLVTGPDTQYF
TRBJ1-5	TRBV5-8	CASSTSRTGGRQPQHF
TRBJ2-1	TRBV7-6	CASRADSYNEQFF
TRBJ1-1	TRBV6-1	CASSEIGGEAFF
TRBJ1-4	TRBV6-5	CASSYSQVPSNEKLFF
TRBJ2-1	TRBV11-2	CASSLGTSLLDEQFF
TRBJ2-1	TRBV5-6	CASSWDRQFNEQFF
TRBJ2-5	TRBV10-3	CAITEREEETQYF
TRBJ2-7	TRBV7-3	CASSFSSGGYYEQYF
TRBJ2-7	TRBV18	CASSPPMGQATGEQYF
TRBJ2-5	TRBV7-9	CASSLTGGQETQYF
TRBJ1-5	TRBV19	CASSIGGQGGQPQHF
TRBJ1-5	TRBV10-3	CAISESKSAGNQPQHF
TRBJ1-2	TRBV5-1	CASSTGTGNGYTF
TRBJ2-3	TRBV7-9	CASTAVGGRTDTQYF
TRBJ2-5	TRBV6-1	CASRLNGPRTQYF